These 18 T cell receptor beta chains share one sample of origin, sequenced in a study of CD8+ T cells in alopecia areata. Following RNA extraction, reverse transcription yielded cDNA that acted as the sequencing template. TCRdb's copy holds only in-frame clones and misses some; the assay was immunoSEQ multiplex PCR. The sample contains about 150,000 clones, around 57% of which appear only once. The sample comprised CD4+ T cells sorted from blood. Receptor source: a human donor in good health.

This clone showed up just a few times. V is TRBV28 and J is TRBJ1-4; tentative D call: TRBD1 (5 bases). V lost 6 bases and J lost 5, with 13 bases in between. Germline values: CDR1 MDHEN, CDR2 SYDVKM. The CDR3 extends over 14 amino acids. CDR3 nucleotides: TGTGCCAGCAGCTTACCGACAGAAAATGAAAAACTGTTTTTT. This sequence encodes CASSLPTENEKLFF. The full variable domain, in which reference TRBV28 and TRBJ1-4 provide the parts outside the CDR3, is DVKVTQSSRYLVKRTGEKVFLECVQDMDHENMFWYRQDPGLGLRLIYFSYDVKMKEKGDIPEGYSVSREKKERFSLILESASTNQTSMYLCASSLPTENEKLFFGSGTQLSVL.

The V call is TRBV11-2, the J call TRBJ2-7; 8 bases match TRBD2. CDR1 and CDR2 (germline): SGHAT, FQNNGV. Unmatched junction bases numbered 8, after V lost 1 base and J lost 0 bases. The CDR3 spans 17 residues. CDR3 DNA: TGTGCCAGCAGCTTAGTTCGGGGGGGACCGAACTCCTACGAGCAGTACTTC. Amino acids: CASSLVRGGPNSYEQYF. The entire variable domain, with the rest obtained from reference TRBV11-2 and TRBJ2-7, is as follows: EAGVAQSPRYKIIEKRQSVAFWCNPISGHATLYWYQQILGQGPKLLIQFQNNGVVDDSQLPKDRFSAERLKGVDSTLKIQPAKLEDSAVYLCASSLVRGGPNSYEQYFGPGTRLTVT.

This clone has a single count. The chain is built from TRBV9 and TRBJ1-4; no clear D gene. Germline values: CDR1 SGDLS, CDR2 YYNGEE. This CDR3 has 14 residues. Trimming stripped 3 bases from V and 0 bases from J, with 6 bases between. CDR3 in amino acids: CASSGYTTNEKLFF. The CDR3 DNA is TGTGCCAGCAGCGGGTATACAACTAATGAAAAACTGTTTTTT.

V is TRBV30 and J is TRBJ1-1; unclear D gene. V lost 4 bases and J 1 base, leaving 13 bases between the germline ends. CDR1 GTSNPN and CDR2 SVGIG come from the germline V gene (reference sequence). There are 14 residues in the CDR3. CDR3 nucleotide sequence: TGTGCCTGGAAGACGGACCAAGGGAACACTGAAGCTTTCTTT. It encodes CAWKTDQGNTEAFF.

The genes are TRBV29-1 and TRBJ2-7; D is undetermined. CDR3 length equals 12 residues. The germline gives CDR1 SQVTM, CDR2 ANQGSEA. Trimming stripped 2 bases from V and 0 bases from J, with 5 bases between. The DNA of the CDR3 is TGCAGCGTTGAATACAGCTCCTACGAGCAGTACTTC. The encoded protein is CSVEYSSYEQYF.

This clone has a count of ten or more. The chain joins TRBV30 to TRBJ2-5, with D perhaps being TRBD1 or TRBD2 (5 bases each). Deletions cut 0 bases from V and 5 bases from J, with 16 bases between. The CDR3 length is 15 residues. Germline V lookup: CDR1 GTSNPN, CDR2 SVGIG (reference sequence). CDR3 sequence: CAWSVRAVWGETQYF. As DNA, the CDR3 is TGTGCCTGGAGTGTACGAGCGGTGTGGGGCGAGACCCAGTACTTC.

As DNA, the CDR3 is TGTGCCTCGCGGGAGACCGGCTACGAGCAGTACTTC. Its translation is CASRETGYEQYF. This chain uses TRBV25-1 with TRBJ2-7; TRBD2 matches at 7 bases. In germline, CDR1 is MGHDK, CDR2 SYGVNS. This CDR3 has 12 residues. V shed 11 bases, J shed 3 bases, and the junction held 7 bases outside the gene matches.

This clone showed up just a few times. The V call is TRBV4-2, the J call TRBJ1-1; D possibly corresponds to TRBD1 (6 bases). V lost 0 bases and J 11 bases, leaving 16 bases between the germline ends. CDR1 LGHNA and CDR2 YNFKEQ come from the germline V gene. The CDR3 has 14 amino acids. The CDR3 DNA reads TGTGCCAGCAGCCAAGATAGCGGGACAACCGTCGCTTTCTTT. Its translation: CASSQDSGTTVAFF.

This clone was seen a few times. The chain couples TRBV7-2 to TRBJ2-1; D is unresolved. The V end was cut by 3 bases, the J end by 8 bases, with 11 bases between. The CDR3 contains 13 residues. The germline V gene has CDR1 SGHTA and CDR2 FQGNSA. DNA of the CDR3: TGTGCCAGCAGCTTTTTCCGGGTAGATGAGCAGTTCTTC. As protein: CASSFFRVDEQFF. Full variable domain (rest looked up from reference TRBV7-2 and TRBJ2-1): GAGVSQSPSNKVTEKGKDVELRCDPISGHTALYWYRQSLGQGLEFLIYFQGNSAPDKSGLPSDRFSAERTGGSVSTLTIQRTQQEDSAVYLCASSFFRVDEQFFGPGTRLTVL.

The chain links TRBV6-5 to TRBJ2-7; 8 bases line up with TRBD1. The CDR3 contains 15 residues. V gave up 0 bases and J gave up 3 bases; unmatched junction bases: 4. Germline values: CDR1 MNHEY, CDR2 SVGAGI. The CDR3 is CASSYSDRVHYEQYF. The CDR3 DNA is TGTGCCAGCAGTTACTCGGACAGGGTCCACTACGAGCAGTACTTC.

This clone was seen only a few times. The V gene is TRBV29-1, the J gene TRBJ1-2; D gene unclear. CDR1 SQVTM and CDR2 ANQGSEA come from the germline V gene. This CDR3 contains 13 residues. Trimming left V 6 bases short and J 4 bases short, with 15 bases between. Here the CDR3 reads CSVLTTRGYGYTF. CDR3 nucleotide sequence: TGCAGCGTACTGACAACCCGAGGCTATGGCTACACCTTC.

The genes are TRBV5-1 and TRBJ2-1; TRBD1 matches at 11 bases. V lost 0 bases to trimming and J lost 4 bases; unmatched junction nucleotides: 3. The CDR3 sequence is 16 residues long. Germline CDR1 SGHRS, CDR2 YFSETQ. The CDR3 loop is CASSLEGTGGYNEQFF. The CDR3 bases are TGCGCCAGCAGCTTGGAGGGGACAGGGGGATACAATGAGCAGTTCTTC.

This chain links TRBV29-1 with TRBJ1-2; 8 bases agree with TRBD1. With V trimmed by 4 bases and J by 4 bases, 5 bases remained unmatched. The CDR3 extends over 13 amino acids. Per the germline V gene, CDR1 is SQVTM and CDR2 is ANQGSEA. CDR3 amino acids: CSVGQGPTYGYTF. The CDR3 DNA reads TGCAGCGTTGGACAGGGGCCAACCTATGGCTACACCTTC.

This clone was picked up a small number of times. The genes are TRBV28 and TRBJ1-5; D perhaps matches TRBD1 (5 bases). Germline V gene lookup returns CDR1 MDHEN and CDR2 SYDVKM. The CDR3 extends over 14 amino acids. V dropped 7 bases and J dropped 3 bases, with 13 bases sitting between them. CDR3 sequence reads: CASTVGGNNQPQHF. The CDR3 nucleotides are TGTGCCAGCACCGTGGGGGGAAACAATCAGCCCCAGCATTTT.

V usage is TRBV7-9 and J usage is TRBJ2-1; no definite D call. This CDR3 region has 15 residues. The V gene lost 2 bases and the J gene lost 9 bases, with 17 bases spanning the gap. Germline lookup yields CDR1 SEHNR and CDR2 FQNEAQ (reference sequence). The CDR3 region has the DNA TGTGCCAGCAGCTTAATGAGCCTAGTTGGAGCTGAGCAGTTCTTC. Translation gives CASSLMSLVGAEQFF.

Only a few counts were recorded for this clone. The chain has TRBV23-1 and TRBJ2-4, with D perhaps matching TRBD2 (5 bases). TRBV23-1 belongs to the ORF category, with a function that is uncertain. The CDR3 sequence is 18 residues long. V lost 4 bases, J lost 0 bases, and 19 bases lay in between. As DNA, the CDR3 is TGCGCCAGCAGTCCCCGGTGCGTAGGGCGGGCAGCCAAAAACATTCAGTACTTC. This codes for CASSPRCVGRAAKNIQYF.

This chain connects TRBV25-1 to TRBJ2-1, with TRBD2 matching over 7 bases. V trimming: 8 bases; J trimming: 7 bases; junction bases outside the gene matches: 8. CDR3 length: 13 amino acids. Germline V CDR1 and CDR2: MGHDK, SYGVNS. The CDR3 bases are TGTGCCAGCGTTCGGGGGAGGGGTAATGAGCAGTTCTTC. Residues: CASVRGRGNEQFF.

The chain carries TRBV2 and TRBJ2-4; tentative D call: TRBD1 (6 bases). The CDR3 has 13 residues. Germline CDR1 SNHLY, CDR2 FYNNEI. Trimming pared 7 bases from V and 6 bases from J, leaving 13 bases between. CDR3 amino acids: CASMGDILNIQYF. For the CDR3, the DNA is TGTGCCAGCATGGGGGACATTTTAAACATTCAGTACTTC.